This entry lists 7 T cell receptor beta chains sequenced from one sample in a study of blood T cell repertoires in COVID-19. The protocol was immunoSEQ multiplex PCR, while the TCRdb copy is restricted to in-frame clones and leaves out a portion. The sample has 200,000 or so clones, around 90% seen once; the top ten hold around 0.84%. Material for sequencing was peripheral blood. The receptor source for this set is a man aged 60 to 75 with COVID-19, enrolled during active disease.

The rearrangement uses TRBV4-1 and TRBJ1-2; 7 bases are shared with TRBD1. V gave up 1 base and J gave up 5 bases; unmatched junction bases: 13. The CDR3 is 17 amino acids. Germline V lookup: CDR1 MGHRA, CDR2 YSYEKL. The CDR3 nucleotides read TGCGCCAGCAGCCAAGGAGTTTTCCGGGACAGCGATTATGGCTACACCTTC. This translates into CASSQGVFRDSDYGYTF.

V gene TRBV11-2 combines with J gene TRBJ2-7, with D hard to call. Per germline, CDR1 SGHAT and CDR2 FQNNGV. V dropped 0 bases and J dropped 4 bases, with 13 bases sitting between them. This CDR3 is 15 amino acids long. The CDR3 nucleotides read TGTGCCAGCAGCTTAGATGCGGCTGAAGGTTACGAGCAGTACTTC. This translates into CASSLDAAEGYEQYF.

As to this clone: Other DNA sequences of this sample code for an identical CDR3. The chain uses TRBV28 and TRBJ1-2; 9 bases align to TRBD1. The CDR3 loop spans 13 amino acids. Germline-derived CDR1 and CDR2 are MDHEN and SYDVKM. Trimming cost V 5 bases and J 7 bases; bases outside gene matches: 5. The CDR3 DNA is TGTGCCAGCAGTCGCGGACAGGGGAGTGGCTACACCTTC. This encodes CASSRGQGSGYTF.

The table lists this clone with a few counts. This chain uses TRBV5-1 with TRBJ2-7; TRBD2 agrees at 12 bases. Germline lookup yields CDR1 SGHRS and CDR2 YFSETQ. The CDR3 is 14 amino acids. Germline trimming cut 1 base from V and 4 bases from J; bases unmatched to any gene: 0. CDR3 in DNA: TGCGCCAGCAGCTTGACTAGCGGGGGGTACGAGCAGTACTTC. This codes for CASSLTSGGYEQYF.

In DNA, the CDR3 is TGTGCCAGCAGTGACCGGGGAGGCGAGCAGTACTTC. This codes for CASSDRGGEQYF. The gene calls are TRBV6-4 and TRBJ2-7; possibly TRBD2 for D (6 bases). The germline V and J ends were trimmed by 2 bases and 6 bases, with 8 bases remaining between them. This CDR3 contains 12 residues. Germline V gives CDR1 MRHNA, CDR2 SNTAGT.

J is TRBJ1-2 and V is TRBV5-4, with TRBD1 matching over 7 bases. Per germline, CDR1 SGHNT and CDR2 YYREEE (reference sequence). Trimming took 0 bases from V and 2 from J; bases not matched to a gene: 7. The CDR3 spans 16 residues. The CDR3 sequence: CASSLEGAGGNYGYTF. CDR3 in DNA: TGTGCCAGCAGCTTGGAAGGGGCAGGGGGAAACTATGGCTACACCTTC. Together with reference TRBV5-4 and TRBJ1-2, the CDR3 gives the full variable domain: ETGVTQSPTHLIKTRGQQVTLRCSSQSGHNTVSWYQQALGQGPQFIFQYYREEENGRGNFPPRFSGLQFPNYSSELNVNALELDDSALYLCASSLEGAGGNYGYTFGSGTRLTVV.

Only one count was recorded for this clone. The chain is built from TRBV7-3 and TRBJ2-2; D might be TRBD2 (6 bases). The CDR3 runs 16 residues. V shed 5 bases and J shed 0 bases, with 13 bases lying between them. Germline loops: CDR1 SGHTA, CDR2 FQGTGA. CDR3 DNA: TGTGCCAGCAGCCTTTTCGGGACTGCGAACACCGGGGAGCTGTTTTTT. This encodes CASSLFGTANTGELFF.